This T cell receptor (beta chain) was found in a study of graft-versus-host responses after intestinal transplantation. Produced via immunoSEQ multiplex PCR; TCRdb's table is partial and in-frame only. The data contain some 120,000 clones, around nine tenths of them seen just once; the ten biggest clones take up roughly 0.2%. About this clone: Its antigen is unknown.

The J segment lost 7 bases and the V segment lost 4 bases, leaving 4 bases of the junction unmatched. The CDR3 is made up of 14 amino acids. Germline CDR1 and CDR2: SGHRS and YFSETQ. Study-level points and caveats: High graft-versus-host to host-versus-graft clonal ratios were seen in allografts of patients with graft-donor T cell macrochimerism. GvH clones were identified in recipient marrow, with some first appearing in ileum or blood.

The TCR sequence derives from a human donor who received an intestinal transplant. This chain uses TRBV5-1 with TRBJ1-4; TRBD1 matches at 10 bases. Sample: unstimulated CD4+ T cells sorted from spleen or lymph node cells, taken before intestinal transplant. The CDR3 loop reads CASSNGDRGEKLFF. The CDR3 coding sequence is TGCGCCAGCAGCAACGGGGACAGGGGTGAAAAACTGTTTTTT.